The subject of this entry is one TCR beta chain. Its antigen is still unknown. Base qualities are not recorded, but no much larger clone differs from it by a single base. The data originate from a study of CD8+ T cells in alopecia areata (dated by TCRdb to about 2018). Background on the whole study: Treated patients were enrolled in an open-label pilot trial of oral tofacitinib, 5 to 10 mg twice daily, for moderate-to-severe alopecia areata. Tofacitinib-treated patients had biopsies at baseline and at 4 and 24 weeks of treatment, with a later scalp biopsy in several patients. RNA was extracted with the PAXgene miRNA kit for fixed scalp, the miRNeasy kit for PBMCs, and the RNeasy kit for mouse skin. Scalp clonality was compared across normal scalp (n=4), patchy alopecia areata scalp (n=8), and alopecia totalis/universalis scalp (n=8). Scalp tissue and sorted CD4+ and CD8+ peripheral blood T cells from patchy and totalis/universalis alopecia areata patients and from healthy controls were covered by human TCRbeta sequencing. Patients received tofacitinib for 6 to 18 months and were then followed off drug for 6 months to check for delayed response and recurrence. TCRbeta CDR3 regions were amplified by immunoSEQ multiplex PCR with 35 Vbeta forward and 13 Jbeta reverse primers. The study used high-throughput TCRbeta sequencing to examine T cell clonal expansion in alopecia areata, in both the C3H/HeJ mouse model and human patients.

In the paper's terms, the time point label means: baseline before oral tofacitinib. Lesional scalp punch biopsies and peripheral blood were obtained from alopecia areata patients. PBMCs were isolated by density centrifugation and stained for CD3, CD4 and CD8, after which CD4+ and CD8+ T cells were sorted on a FACSAria. Receptor libraries were prepared by the immunoSEQ multiplex PCR assay. RNA was extracted from all samples and reverse transcribed into cDNA as template for TCR sequencing. SuperScript III was used to make first-strand cDNA, primed with a 2:1 mix of oligo-dT and random hexamers. A synthetic immune receptor repertoire was used to assess amplification bias, and residual bias was removed computationally. Per the authors' processing: Raw reads were preprocessed to remove errors, and CDR3 was defined according to IMGT conventions as the region from the conserved cysteine to phenylalanine. Clonality was calculated as 1 minus Shannon entropy normalized by log2 of the number of productive unique TCRs. CD4 or CD8 identity of scalp clones was inferred by cross-referencing scalp TCRbeta sequences with sorted blood CD4 and CD8 repertoires. TCRdb re-hosts the immuneACCESS table, in-frame sequences only. Its copies lack some clones; in the studies checked, an unresolved V gene accounts for under half of them, and the cause for the rest is not known. V and J calls and clone size come straight from that table; D and trimming were deduced from the DNA. The table for this sample lists roughly 130,000 clones; over 50% of them were counted only once. The ten largest clones represent about 4.9% of the sample.

The paper as a whole reports these results and caveats: Unlike mouse skin, where gammadelta T cells dominate, normal human skin contains resident alphabeta T cells that get sequenced too, which complicates analysis of the scalp TCR repertoire. Shared TCR sequences between patients were less evident than in mice, which may be partly attributable to HLA diversity in the patient population. Lesional scalp, especially in alopecia totalis/universalis, showed higher clonality and more expanded CD8+ clones than normal scalp, suggesting antigenic drive.

The germline V gene supplies CDR1 WSHSY and CDR2 SAAADI. V and J are truncated by 4 bases and 8 bases respectively, leaving an intervening sequence of 14 bases. The CDR3 runs 13 amino acids, cysteine and phenylalanine included. The retained sequence is limited to the CDR3, 39 bases, with the frame set at the first base. The chain links TRBV10-2 with TRBJ1-2; the D gene is perhaps TRBD1, on 5 matching bases. This TCR was recovered from a human donor with alopecia areata. The material was CD4+ T cells sorted from blood, obtained at week 0. Read as DNA, the sequence is TGCGCCAGCAGTGGGGGGAAGGATGTAGGCTACACCTTC. This encodes CASSGGKDVGYTF.